Included here is one T cell receptor beta chain sequence, with context. Produced via immunoSEQ multiplex PCR; TCRdb's table is partial and in-frame only. The sample gives some 2 million clones, about 95% of which show up once; 0.13% is in the top ten. From germline, CDR1 is MNHNS and CDR2 SASEGT. There are 13 residues in the CDR3. V gave up 6 bases and J gave up 4 bases; unmatched junction bases: 4. The entry originates in a study of shared clonotypes between healthy human individuals. Sample: naive CD4+ T cells sorted from blood. Subset in this sample: CD45RA+ positively selected. The J gene is TRBJ1-2, the V gene TRBV6-1, with 8 bases identical to TRBD1. The clonotype comes from a man between 18 and 35 years old in good health. The CDR3 is CASSQGAGYGYTF. The CDR3 nucleotides are TGTGCCAGCAGCCAGGGGGCTGGCTATGGCTACACCTTC.